One sample yielded the 22 T cell receptor beta chains listed below, sequenced in a study of T cell responses to AZD1222 COVID-19 vaccine. The protocol was immunoSEQ multiplex PCR, while the TCRdb copy is restricted to in-frame clones and leaves out a portion. The sample holds some 150,000 clones, about 91% seen once. The specimen comprised peripheral blood, sampled on day 0 of AZD1222 vaccination. The receptors were gathered from an adult in good health.

This clone was found once. The chain links TRBV3-1 (or the pseudogene TRBV3-2) to TRBJ1-2; tentatively, D is TRBD1 (5 bases). Between the trimmed V and J ends, which lost 3 bases and 7 bases, there was a span of 12 bases. This CDR3 has 13 residues. Germline V lookup: CDR1 LGHDT, CDR2 YNNKEL (reference sequence). CDR3 nucleotide sequence: TGTGCCAGCAGCCAGGGGGGTGGTCGTGGCTACACCTTC. This codes for CASSQGGGRGYTF.

This clone occurred a few times. The chain recombines TRBV7-3 with TRBJ2-3; TRBD2 is a possible D gene (6 bases). The CDR3 spans 15 residues. Trimming removed 5 bases from V and 4 bases from J, with 16 bases in between. The germline V gene has CDR1 SGHTA and CDR2 FQGTGA. Written as DNA, the CDR3 is TGTGCCAGCAGCCTAGCCGGGGGAAAGGCAGATACGCAGTATTTT. Its translation is CASSLAGGKADTQYF.

Of note for this clone: Compared with germline, one end of the junction differs, possibly owing to a read error. V usage is TRBV7-7 and J usage is TRBJ2-2; 9 nucleotides align to TRBD1. CDR3 length equals 14 residues. Germline CDR1 and CDR2: SSHAT and FNYEAQ (reference sequence). The CDR3 DNA reads as TGTGCTAGCAGCCGGGACAGGGATACCGGGGAGCTGTTTTTT. Protein: CASSRDRDTGELFF.

This chain joins TRBV9 and TRBJ2-1; 9 positions match TRBD2. CDR1 and CDR2 (germline): SGDLS, YYNGEE. This CDR3 contains 18 residues. Losses at the gene ends were 0 bases for V and 7 bases for J; bases not matched to a gene: 14. This CDR3 reads CASSVAAGLAELTNEQFF. The CDR3 DNA sequence: TGTGCCAGCAGCGTAGCTGCGGGACTAGCCGAGTTGACTAATGAGCAGTTCTTC.

The chain couples TRBV4-3 to TRBJ2-2; either TRBD1 or TRBD2 may fit D (5 bases each). Germline V gene sequence: CDR1 LGHNA, CDR2 YSLEER. CDR3 length: 14 residues. Trimming shortened V by 3 bases and J by 7 bases, and 12 bases separated the two germline ends. The CDR3 DNA sequence: TGCGCCAGCAGCCAGGGGACGTTGGGCGGGGAGCTGTTTTTT. Protein: CASSQGTLGGELFF.

This clone appeared once. The J gene is TRBJ2-7, the V gene TRBV6-2 or TRBV6-3; D might be TRBD1 or TRBD2, each matching 5 bases. V lost 0 bases, J lost 2 bases, and 11 bases lay in between. The CDR3 contains 15 residues. Germline V gene data show CDR1 as MNHEY and CDR2 as SVGEGT. The CDR3 nucleotides are TGTGCCAGCAGTTACTCGTCCCAGGGACCCTACGAGCAGTACTTC. Translating it yields CASSYSSQGPYEQYF.

The chain is built from TRBV6-5 and TRBJ2-3; D is unclear. This CDR3 comprises 12 residues. Germline V gives CDR1 MNHEY, CDR2 SVGAGI. Trimming took 6 bases from V and 5 from J, leaving 9 bases between them. The CDR3 nucleotides read TGTGCCAGCAGCCTGTGGGGAGATACGCAGTATTTT. Protein: CASSLWGDTQYF.

V and J are TRBV25-1 and TRBJ1-5; D gene uncertain. CDR3 size: 14 residues. Trimming removed 1 base from V and 1 base from J, with 5 bases in between. CDR1 is MGHDK, CDR2 SYGVNS, per germline. The CDR3 region has the DNA TGTGCCAGCAGTGAATCCGGGAGCAATCAGCCCCAGCATTTT. Its protein is CASSESGSNQPQHF.

The genes are TRBV5-1 and TRBJ2-7; 7 bases fit TRBD1. The germline gives CDR1 SGHRS, CDR2 YFSETQ. The length of the CDR3 is 15 residues. V dropped 1 base and J dropped 2; count of bases not matched to a gene: 6. In DNA, the CDR3 is TGCGCCAGCAGCTTGAGAAGGGGGCTCACCTACGAGCAGTACTTC. It translates to CASSLRRGLTYEQYF.

This chain connects TRBV7-2 to TRBJ2-3; D perhaps matches TRBD1 (6 bases). V was pared by 5 bases and J by 5 bases, with 20 bases between. Germline-derived CDR1 and CDR2 are SGHTA and FQGNSA. The CDR3 is made up of 16 amino acids. Written as DNA, the CDR3 is TGTGCCAGCAGCGCCCAAGTTTCCGGCAGGGGAGATACGCAGTATTTT. Protein product: CASSAQVSGRGDTQYF.

The chain uses TRBV15 and TRBJ2-1; D is unclear. V dropped 0 bases and J dropped 6 bases, with 12 bases sitting between them. This CDR3 is 15 amino acids long. The V gene's germline CDR1 is LNHNV and CDR2 YYDKDF (reference sequence). The CDR3 is CATSRDLALGNEQFF. The CDR3 nucleotides read TGTGCCACCAGCAGAGATCTGGCCCTCGGCAATGAGCAGTTCTTC.

The chain links TRBV7-8 to TRBJ1-5; D may be TRBD1 (5 bases). Germline CDR1 and CDR2: SGHVS and FQNEAQ. This CDR3 has 14 amino acids. Trimming cost V 5 bases and J 4 bases, with 12 bases left between them. The CDR3, as DNA: TGTGCCAGCAGCCCCGGGACGGCAAATCAGCCCCAGCATTTT. This codes for CASSPGTANQPQHF.

The rearrangement joins TRBV3-1 (or the pseudogene TRBV3-2) to TRBJ2-1; D is unresolved. The V and J ends lost 3 bases and 9 bases respectively, with 12 bases between them. Germline V gives CDR1 LGHDT, CDR2 YNNKEL (reference sequence). CDR3 size: 13 residues. The CDR3 region has the DNA TGTGCCAGCAGCCATCGGGCCCTCAGTGAGCAGTTCTTC. Protein: CASSHRALSEQFF.

The gene calls are TRBV6-5 and TRBJ1-1; D gene unclear. Between the trimmed V and J ends, which lost 1 base and 3 bases, there was a span of 6 bases. The CDR3 loop spans 13 amino acids. CDR1 is MNHEY, CDR2 SVGAGI, per germline. The CDR3 region is CASSYYPYTEAFF. For the CDR3, the DNA is TGTGCCAGCAGTTACTATCCTTACACTGAAGCTTTCTTT.

This clone was detected only a few times. Different DNA sequences within this sample yield the same CDR3. V and J are TRBV4-3 and TRBJ1-2; D may be TRBD1 (5 bases). The ends were cut back, 0 bases at V and 5 bases at J, with 13 bases in the middle. CDR3 length equals 15 residues. Germline values: CDR1 LGHNA, CDR2 YSLEER. CDR3 loop: CASSQDRQGGYGYTF. The CDR3 region has the DNA TGCGCCAGCAGCCAAGATAGGCAGGGAGGATATGGCTACACCTTC.

V usage is TRBV6-5 and J usage is TRBJ1-6; TRBD1 aligns across 7 bases. Germline assignment: CDR1 MNHEY and CDR2 SVGAGI. CDR3 size: 12 residues. Trimming removed 7 bases from V and 7 bases from J; junction bases left unmatched: 1. CDR3 nucleotide sequence: TGTGCCAGCACCAGGGGGAATTCACCCCTCCACTTT. Translation gives CASTRGNSPLHF.

V gene TRBV7-2 combines with J gene TRBJ2-3; 9 bases line up with TRBD2. Trimming cost V 1 base and J 6 bases; bases outside gene matches: 11. CDR1 and CDR2 from the germline V gene are SGHTA and FQGNSA. The CDR3 consists of 17 residues. The CDR3 here is CASSLDVSGGTRDTQYF. CDR3 DNA: TGTGCCAGCAGCTTAGACGTCAGCGGGGGGACCCGGGATACGCAGTATTTT.

The chain joins TRBV5-1 to TRBJ1-4; D unclear. The germline gives CDR1 SGHRS, CDR2 YFSETQ. The CDR3 runs 16 residues. V was clipped by 0 bases and J by 5 bases, with 14 bases between them. CDR3 residues: CASSLDAGIGNEKLFF. The DNA for the CDR3 is TGCGCCAGCAGCTTGGATGCCGGGATAGGGAATGAAAAACTGTTTTTT.

The chain employs TRBV5-6 and TRBJ1-1; D ambiguous. CDR3 length: 14 amino acids. The V and J ends lost 0 bases and 3 bases respectively, with 9 bases between them. The V gene's germline CDR1 is SGHDT and CDR2 YYEEEE. The CDR3 coding sequence is TGTGCCAGCAGCTTGGACAGTTGGGACACTGAAGCTTTCTTT. It encodes CASSLDSWDTEAFF.

There are a few counts of this clone. The CDR3 nucleotides are TGTGCCAGCAGCCTCATCGACAATCAGCCCCAGCATTTT. This gives the protein CASSLIDNQPQHF. This chain connects TRBV7-2 to TRBJ1-5, with unresolved D. Trimming removed 5 bases at V and 3 bases at J, with 8 bases between. The CDR3 sequence is 13 residues long. Germline values: CDR1 SGHTA, CDR2 FQGNSA.

V gene TRBV30 combines with J gene TRBJ2-2; the match to TRBD2 covers 7 bases. The V segment lost 2 bases and the J segment 5 bases; nucleotides outside the gene matches: 2. Germline V lookup: CDR1 GTSNPN, CDR2 SVGIG (reference sequence). The CDR3 consists of 13 residues. In DNA form, the CDR3 reads TGTGCCTGGAGTCCGCGGGGGACCGGGGAGCTGTTTTTT. It is translated as CAWSPRGTGELFF.

In its sample, this clone was seen a few times. The CDR3 DNA follows: TGTGCCAGCAGTGACGGGACTACCAATGAGCAGTTCTTC. Protein product: CASSDGTTNEQFF. This rearrangement joins TRBV6-4 to TRBJ2-1; 7 bases map to TRBD2. The CDR3 length is 13 residues. Germline lookup yields CDR1 MRHNA and CDR2 SNTAGT. V gave up 2 bases and J gave up 6 bases; unmatched junction bases: 1.